The source of this T cell receptor (beta chain) is a study of blood T cell repertoires in COVID-19. Study-wide context: Acute and convalescent COVID-19 specimens originated in the United States, Italy and Spain. Nucleic acid was either cDNA or gDNA, and it came from T cells, B-cell-depleted T cells, or PBMCs.

Assignment of participants to cohorts was predicated upon participant-reported clinical history. Per the germline V gene, CDR1 is MGHRA and CDR2 is YSYEKL. The CDR3 totals 16 residues. The J segment lost 3 bases and the V segment lost 2 bases, leaving 3 bases of the junction unmatched. Original processing notes: Amplified reference gene primers provided the basis for estimating nucleated cell counts. The method was immunoSEQ multiplex PCR; TCRdb's version includes in-frame clones alone and lacks a portion of them. V and J calls and clone size come straight from that table; D and trimming were deduced from the DNA. The table records about 280,000 clones, approximately 88% of them present only once.

The sample was PBMCs or T cells enriched from blood (not recorded which). The V call is TRBV4-1, the J call TRBJ2-3; 12 positions match TRBD2. This receptor was identified in a woman in her thirties or forties who had recovered from COVID-19. The CDR3 DNA is TGCGCCAGCAGCCAAACTAGCGGGAGGTTGACAGATACGCAGTATTTT. Residues: CASSQTSGRLTDTQYF.